The rows below give T cell receptor beta chains drawn from one sample of a study of CD8 T cells in Susac syndrome. MiXCR, applied by TCRdb to the immunoSEQ multiplex PCR reads, yields one record per CDR3 protein. Among 100,000 to 150,000 distinct CDR3 sequences, approximately 93% were seen once, and the ten largest hold 0.085% to 0.095%. Sequencing used CD4+ T cells from PBMCs. Receptor source: a human donor with multiple sclerosis. Both conserved end residues are part of each CDR3. Each record gives: clone size, D gene, V gene, J gene, CDR3 DNA, CDR3 protein. D genes are given only for firm matches. Size is omitted from some rows. Given values are once, few, many or a class for expanded clones.

size: -
D: -
V: TRBV12-3/TRBV12-4
J: TRBJ2-7
DNA: TGTGCCAGCAGTTTGGAGCGAGATGCGCGCTACGAGCAGTACTTC
CDR3: CASSLERDARYEQYF

size: -
D: -
V: TRBV30
J: TRBJ2-7
DNA: TGTGCCTGGAGTTTAGGAGGCGAGCAGTACTTC
CDR3: CAWSLGGEQYF

size: -
D: -
V: TRBV5-1
J: TRBJ1-2
DNA: TGCGCCAGCAGCTTGGGGTCGGAGACTAACTATGGCTACACCTTC
CDR3: CASSLGSETNYGYTF

size: -
D: -
V: TRBV7-3
J: TRBJ2-6
DNA: TGTGCCAGCAGCCCCACGGGCACTCGCTCTGGGGCCAACGTCCTGACTTTC
CDR3: CASSPTGTRSGANVLTF

size: -
D: TRBD1
V: TRBV20-1
J: TRBJ1-6
DNA: TGCAGTGCTAGAGGAACAGGGGGCATTAGTAATTCACCCCTCCACTTT
CDR3: CSARGTGGISNSPLHF

size: few
D: -
V: TRBV19
J: TRBJ1-1
DNA: TGTGCCAGTAGTATAGTCCCCGAACGGGGCACTGAAGCTTTCTTT
CDR3: CASSIVPERGTEAFF

size: -
D: -
V: TRBV7-9
J: TRBJ1-4
DNA: TGTGCCAGCGGACCTGGAGGAATTTCGGAAAAACTGTTTTTT
CDR3: CASGPGGISEKLFF

size: once
D: -
V: TRBV9
J: TRBJ1-5
DNA: TGTGCCAGCAGCGTTAACCCGGGGGATCAGCCCCAGCATTTT
CDR3: CASSVNPGDQPQHF

size: -
D: -
V: TRBV3-1
J: TRBJ2-7
DNA: TGTGCCAGCAGCCAAAATGAGTGGTCCGAGCAGTACTTC
CDR3: CASSQNEWSEQYF

size: -
D: -
V: TRBV6-2/TRBV6-3
J: TRBJ1-1
DNA: TGTGCCAGCAGCAACACAGTCTTGAACACTGAAGCTTTCTTT
CDR3: CASSNTVLNTEAFF

size: -
D: -
V: TRBV3-1
J: TRBJ2-7
DNA: TGTGCCAGCAGCCAAGACTTCGCCCGGGAGCAGTACTTC
CDR3: CASSQDFAREQYF

size: -
D: TRBD2
V: TRBV25-1
J: TRBJ2-5
DNA: TGTGCCAGCCGAGGGTTGACTAGCGGGGGTAGTAGGTCCCAGTACTTC
CDR3: CASRGLTSGGSRSQYF

size: -
D: -
V: TRBV19
J: TRBJ2-5
DNA: TGTGCCAGTAGTATATCAACCACCCAAGAGACCCAGTACTTC
CDR3: CASSISTTQETQYF

size: -
D: -
V: TRBV7-9
J: TRBJ1-4
DNA: TGTGCCAGCAGCCCTCAGGGCTTTCATAATGAAAAACTGTTTTTT
CDR3: CASSPQGFHNEKLFF

size: once
D: -
V: TRBV19
J: TRBJ1-4
DNA: TGTGCCAGTAAAAAGGAAGGCGGCGAAAAACTGTTTTTT
CDR3: CASKKEGGEKLFF

size: -
D: TRBD1
V: TRBV6-5
J: TRBJ2-5
DNA: TGTGCCAGCAGAGGGGGCCGGGAGACCCAGTACTTC
CDR3: CASRGGRETQYF

size: once
D: -
V: TRBV5-1
J: TRBJ1-5
DNA: TGCGCCAGCAGCTTGGAGGGCTATAGCAATCAGCCCCAGCATTTT
CDR3: CASSLEGYSNQPQHF

size: -
D: -
V: TRBV29-1
J: TRBJ1-1
DNA: TGCAGCGTTGACCAAGGGGGGAACACTGAAGCTTTCTTT
CDR3: CSVDQGGNTEAFF

size: -
D: TRBD1
V: TRBV5-6
J: TRBJ2-1
DNA: TGTGCCAGCAGCTTGGGGGACAGGGTGAAGGATGAGCAGTTCTTC
CDR3: CASSLGDRVKDEQFF

size: -
D: -
V: TRBV24-1
J: TRBJ1-2
DNA: TGTGCCACCAGTGATCCAGCCTTCCGGGGAGGAGTCGAGGGCTACACCTTC
CDR3: CATSDPAFRGGVEGYTF

size: -
D: -
V: TRBV3-1
J: TRBJ1-1
DNA: TGTGCCAGCACCTTTACTCCGAACACTGAAGCTTTCTTT
CDR3: CASTFTPNTEAFF

size: -
D: -
V: TRBV30
J: TRBJ1-2
DNA: TGTGCCTGGGCTCAAACAGGGACGTGGGGCTACACCTTC
CDR3: CAWAQTGTWGYTF

size: -
D: -
V: TRBV6-5
J: TRBJ1-2
DNA: TGTGCCAGCAGTTACTCAAGAGGGGTCGCTGGCTACACCTTC
CDR3: CASSYSRGVAGYTF

size: -
D: -
V: TRBV4-3
J: TRBJ1-3
DNA: TGCGCCAGCAGCCAATTTCGGGGTTACGGAAACACCATATATTTT
CDR3: CASSQFRGYGNTIYF

size: -
D: -
V: TRBV9
J: TRBJ1-1
DNA: TGTGCCAGCAGCCCAGTAGGGGTTCTGGGCCTCGGCACTGAAGCTTTCTTT
CDR3: CASSPVGVLGLGTEAFF

size: -
D: -
V: TRBV7-2
J: TRBJ2-7
DNA: TGTGCCAGCACCCACCATCGGGTATTTTGGAGGTACGAGCAGTACTTC
CDR3: CASTHHRVFWRYEQYF

size: -
D: -
V: TRBV9
J: TRBJ2-2
DNA: TGTGCCAGCAGCGGTAGCGTGGGCTACACCGGGGAGCTGTTTTTT
CDR3: CASSGSVGYTGELFF

size: -
D: -
V: TRBV6-5
J: TRBJ1-1
DNA: TGTGCCAGCAGTAGGTTCACCGGGAACACTGAAGCCTTCTTT
CDR3: CASSRFTGNTEAFF

size: -
D: TRBD1
V: TRBV20-1
J: TRBJ2-7
DNA: TGCAGTGCTAGAGATCCAGGGACAGGGAGCTCCTACGAGCAGTACTTC
CDR3: CSARDPGTGSSYEQYF

size: -
D: -
V: TRBV5-1
J: TRBJ2-1
DNA: TGCGCCAGCAGCCCCCCCCTAGCTGATTCCTACAATGAGCAGTTCTTC
CDR3: CASSPPLADSYNEQFF

size: once
D: TRBD1
V: TRBV20-1
J: TRBJ1-2
DNA: TGCAGTGCTCTGGACAGGGGTGGCTATGGCTACACCTTC
CDR3: CSALDRGGYGYTF

size: -
D: -
V: TRBV5-5
J: TRBJ1-1
DNA: TGTGCCAGCAGCTCTGCTGGGGTGAACACTGAAGCTTTCTTT
CDR3: CASSSAGVNTEAFF

size: -
D: -
V: TRBV29-1
J: TRBJ1-2
DNA: TGCAGCGTTGTTACGGGGTATGGCTACACCTTC
CDR3: CSVVTGYGYTF

size: -
D: -
V: TRBV7-2
J: TRBJ1-5
DNA: TGTGCCAGCAGCTTAGTAGAGGGAAATCAGCCCCAGCATTTT
CDR3: CASSLVEGNQPQHF

size: -
D: -
V: TRBV3-1
J: TRBJ1-2
DNA: TGTGCCAGCAGCCGCCCGGGTGGGAACTATGGCTACACCTTC
CDR3: CASSRPGGNYGYTF

size: -
D: TRBD1
V: TRBV4-3
J: TRBJ2-7
DNA: TGCGCCAGCAGCCAAGATACAGGGGGCTACGAGCAGTACTTC
CDR3: CASSQDTGGYEQYF

size: -
D: -
V: TRBV6-2/TRBV6-3
J: TRBJ2-7
DNA: TGTGCCAGCAGTGACTACGAGCAGTACTTC
CDR3: CASSDYEQYF

size: -
D: -
V: TRBV5-1
J: TRBJ1-4
DNA: TGCGCCAGCAGCGACCCAGCAACTAATGAAAAACTGTTTTTT
CDR3: CASSDPATNEKLFF

size: -
D: -
V: TRBV6-1
J: TRBJ1-2
DNA: TGTGCCAGCAGTCCCAGGAGGCAGGGACATCCTAACTATGGCTACACCTTC
CDR3: CASSPRRQGHPNYGYTF